Below are 8 T cell receptor beta chains sequenced from a single sample in a study of Ad26.COV2.S vaccination and SARS-CoV-2 variants. This sample's treatment: around 19 received Ad26.COV2.S at low or high dose, single or two shots; five or six received placebo; per-sample allocation not given. The investigators took samples on day 63 after the first vaccine or placebo injection. The assay was immunoSEQ multiplex PCR, and TCRdb's table has in-frame clones only and misses some. The table includes over 400,000 clones, less than 95% detected once. Sequenced here: peripheral blood, sampled in a trial of Ad26.COV2.S vaccine versus placebo. The receptor source for this set is a person aged 18 to 65 who received the Ad26.COV2.S COVID-19 vaccine or a placebo.

The genes are TRBV5-4 and TRBJ2-7, with TRBD1 identical over 7 bases. The CDR3 extends over 15 amino acids. Germline V CDR1 and CDR2: SGHNT, YYREEE (reference sequence). V trimming: 2 bases; J trimming: 7 bases; junction bases outside the gene matches: 12. CDR3 sequence: CASSLTGDGFREQYF. The CDR3 DNA sequence: TGTGCCAGCAGCTTAACAGGGGACGGGTTTCGGGAGCAGTACTTC.

CDR3 sequence (DNA): TGTGCCAGCAGTTACTCGTCCGGGAGGTTTAGCACAGATACGCAGTATTTT. Its translation: CASSYSSGRFSTDTQYF. The V and J genes are TRBV6-2 or TRBV6-3 and TRBJ2-3, with 7 bases lining up with TRBD2. CDR1 and CDR2 from the germline V gene are MNHEY and SVGEGT. V lost 0 bases to trimming and J lost 0 bases; unmatched junction nucleotides: 6. CDR3 length: 17 amino acids.

This clone showed up just once. V is TRBV7-2 and J is TRBJ2-7; 7 bases align to TRBD2. Germline V CDR1 and CDR2: SGHTA, FQGNSA. The trim removed 2 bases at V and 7 bases at J, leaving 17 bases unmatched. The CDR3 has 17 amino acids. CDR3 amino acids: CASSLQSGMTLFSEQYF. The CDR3 DNA follows: TGTGCCAGCAGCTTACAGAGCGGGATGACCCTTTTTTCTGAGCAGTACTTC.

The chain has TRBV24-1 and TRBJ2-3; 12 bases line up with TRBD1. The V segment lost 4 bases and the J segment 5 bases; nucleotides outside the gene matches: 6. Germline V gene data show CDR1 as KGHDR and CDR2 as SFDVKD. The CDR3 totals 16 residues. In DNA, the CDR3 is TGTGCCACCAGTGACGAGGGACAGGGGGCGAAAGATACGCAGTATTTT. This translates into CATSDEGQGAKDTQYF.

The rearrangement uses TRBV4-3 and TRBJ2-3; D not resolved. The V and J ends lost 1 base and 4 bases respectively, with 15 bases between them. Germline CDR1 is LGHNA and CDR2 is YSLEER. CDR3 length equals 16 residues. CDR3 loop: CASSQGAAAAPDTQYF. In DNA form, the CDR3 reads TGCGCCAGCAGCCAAGGTGCGGCAGCCGCCCCAGATACGCAGTATTTT.

V and J are TRBV5-1 and TRBJ2-7; TRBD1 might be the D (5 bases). Per germline, CDR1 SGHRS and CDR2 YFSETQ. V lost 1 base to trimming and J lost 6 bases, with 5 bases between them. The CDR3 covers 11 residues. The DNA for the CDR3 is TGCGCCAGCAGCTTGAGGGGCGAGCAGTACTTC. It encodes CASSLRGEQYF.

This clone has only one observation. The J gene is TRBJ2-3, the V gene TRBV28; 11 positions match TRBD2. The length of the CDR3 is 16 residues. Trimming at V came to 6 bases and at J to 5 bases, leaving 10 bases not matched to a gene. Per the germline V gene, CDR1 is MDHEN and CDR2 is SYDVKM. CDR3 loop: CASRAFIAGGRDTQYF. The CDR3 nucleotides read TGTGCCAGCAGAGCCTTCATAGCGGGAGGGCGAGATACGCAGTATTTT.

The rearrangement joins TRBV24-1 to TRBJ1-5; D call uncertain. Germline values: CDR1 KGHDR, CDR2 SFDVKD. The germline V and J ends were trimmed by 4 bases and 5 bases, with 8 bases remaining between them. CDR3 length equals 13 residues. DNA of the CDR3: TGTGCCACCAGTGACTCAACCGATCAGCCCCAGCATTTT. Translating gives CATSDSTDQPQHF.